This record looks at one TCR beta chain sequence and its context. The antigen is undetermined. The data were produced by immunoSEQ multiplex PCR, yet TCRdb's version contains in-frame clones alone and is incomplete. The data hold around 350,000 clones, with approximately 90% observed a single time. These data belong to a study of Ad26.COV2.S vaccination and SARS-CoV-2 variants. General study findings and limits: Spike-specific TCR breadth was greater in vaccine than placebo recipients.

V shed 0 bases and J shed 5 bases, with 11 bases lying between them. Germline lookup yields CDR1 KGHSH and CDR2 LQKENI. The CDR3 sequence is 14 residues long. The rearrangement joins TRBV18 to TRBJ2-7; D call uncertain. The sequence derives from a human donor who had recovered from COVID-19. Sequencing used peripheral blood, obtained after recovery from COVID-19. The CDR3, as DNA: TGTGCCAGCTCACCACCGTCGGGTGGGGACGAGCAGTACTTC. It codes for CASSPPSGGDEQYF.